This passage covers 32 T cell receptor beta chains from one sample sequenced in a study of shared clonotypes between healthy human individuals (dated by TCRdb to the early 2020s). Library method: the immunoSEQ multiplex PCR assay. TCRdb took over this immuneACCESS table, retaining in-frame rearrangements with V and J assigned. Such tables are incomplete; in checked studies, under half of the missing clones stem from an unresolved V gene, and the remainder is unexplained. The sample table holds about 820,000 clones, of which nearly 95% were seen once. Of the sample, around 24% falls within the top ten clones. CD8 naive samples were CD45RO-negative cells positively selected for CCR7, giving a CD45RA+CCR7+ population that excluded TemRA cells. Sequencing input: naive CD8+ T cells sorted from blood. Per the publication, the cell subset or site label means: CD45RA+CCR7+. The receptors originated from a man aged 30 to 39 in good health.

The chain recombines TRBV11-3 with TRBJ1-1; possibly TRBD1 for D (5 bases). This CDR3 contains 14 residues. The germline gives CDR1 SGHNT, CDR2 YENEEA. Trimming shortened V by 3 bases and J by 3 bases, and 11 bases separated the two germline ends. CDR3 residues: CASSLRGIHTEAFF. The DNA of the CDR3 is TGTGCCAGCAGCTTGAGGGGAATCCACACTGAAGCTTTCTTT.

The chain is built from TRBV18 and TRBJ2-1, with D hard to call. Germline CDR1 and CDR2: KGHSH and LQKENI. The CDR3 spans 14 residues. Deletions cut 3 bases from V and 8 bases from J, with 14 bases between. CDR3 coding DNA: TGTGCCAGCTCACCGGCAGCTCGAGGCCATGAGCAGTTCTTC. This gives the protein CASSPAARGHEQFF.

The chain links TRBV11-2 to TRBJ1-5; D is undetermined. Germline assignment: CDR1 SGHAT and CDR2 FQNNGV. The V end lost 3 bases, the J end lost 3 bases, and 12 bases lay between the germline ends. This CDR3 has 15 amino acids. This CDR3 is CASSLNMRINQPQHF. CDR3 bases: TGTGCCAGCAGCTTGAATATGAGGATCAATCAGCCCCAGCATTTT.

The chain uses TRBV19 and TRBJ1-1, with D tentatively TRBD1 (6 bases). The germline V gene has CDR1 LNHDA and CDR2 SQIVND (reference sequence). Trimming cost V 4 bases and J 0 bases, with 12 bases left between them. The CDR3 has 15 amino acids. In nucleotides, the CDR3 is TGTGCCAGTAGTACCTGGACAGAGATGAACACTGAAGCTTTCTTT. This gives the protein CASSTWTEMNTEAFF.

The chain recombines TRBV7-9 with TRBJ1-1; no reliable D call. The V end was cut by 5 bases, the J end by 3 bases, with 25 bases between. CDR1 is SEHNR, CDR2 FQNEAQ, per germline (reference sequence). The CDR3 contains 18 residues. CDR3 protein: CASSPKVRHLRTDTEAFF. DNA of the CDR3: TGTGCCAGCAGCCCCAAGGTACGACACCTTAGGACGGACACTGAAGCTTTCTTT. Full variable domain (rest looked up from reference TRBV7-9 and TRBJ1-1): DTGVSQNPRHKITKRGQNVTFRCDPISEHNRLYWYRQTLGQGPEFLTYFQNEAQLEKSRLLSDRFSAERPKGSFSTLEIQRTEQGDSAMYLCASSPKVRHLRTDTEAFFGQGTRLTVV.

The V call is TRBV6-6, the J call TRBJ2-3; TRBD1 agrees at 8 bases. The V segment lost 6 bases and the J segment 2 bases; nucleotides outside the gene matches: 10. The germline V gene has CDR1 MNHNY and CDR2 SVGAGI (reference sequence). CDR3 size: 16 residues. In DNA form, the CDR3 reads TGTGCCAGCAGCCTCACCCGGACAGGGCACACAGATACGCAGTATTTT. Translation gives CASSLTRTGHTDTQYF.

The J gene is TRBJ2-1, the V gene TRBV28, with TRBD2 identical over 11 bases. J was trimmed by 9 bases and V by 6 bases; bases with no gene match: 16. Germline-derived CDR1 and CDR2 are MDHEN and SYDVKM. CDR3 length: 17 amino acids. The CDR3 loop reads CASRTLLAGESGGEQFF. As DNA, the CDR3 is TGTGCCAGCAGGACCCTACTAGCGGGAGAATCAGGAGGTGAGCAGTTCTTC.

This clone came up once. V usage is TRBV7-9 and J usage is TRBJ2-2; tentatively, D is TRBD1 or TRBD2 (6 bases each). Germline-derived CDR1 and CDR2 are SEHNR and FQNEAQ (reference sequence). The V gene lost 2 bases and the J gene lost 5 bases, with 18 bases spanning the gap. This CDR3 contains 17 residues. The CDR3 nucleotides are TGTGCCAGCAGCTTACCGGGGGCAGGGATAGAAACCGGGGAGCTGTTTTTT. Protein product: CASSLPGAGIETGELFF.

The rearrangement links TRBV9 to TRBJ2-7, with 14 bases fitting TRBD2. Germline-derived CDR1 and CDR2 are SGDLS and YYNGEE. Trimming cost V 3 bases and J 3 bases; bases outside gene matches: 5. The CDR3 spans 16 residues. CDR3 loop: CASSGSGTSGSYEQYF. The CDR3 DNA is TGTGCCAGCAGCGGGTCCGGGACTAGCGGGAGCTACGAGCAGTACTTC.

This chain's CDR3 is CASSLSGVQPQHF. As DNA, the CDR3 is TGTGCCAGCAGTTTATCTGGTGTTCAGCCCCAGCATTTT. This chain links TRBV27 with TRBJ1-5; D gene uncertain. V lost 0 bases to trimming and J lost 6 bases, with 6 bases between them. Germline CDR1 MNHEY, CDR2 SMNVEV (reference sequence). The CDR3 has 13 amino acids.

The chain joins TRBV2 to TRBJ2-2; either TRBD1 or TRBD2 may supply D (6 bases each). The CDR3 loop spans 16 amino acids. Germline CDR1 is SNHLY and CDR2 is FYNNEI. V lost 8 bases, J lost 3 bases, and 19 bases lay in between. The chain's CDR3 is CASLDGQRGDTGELFF. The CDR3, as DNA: TGTGCCAGCCTGGACGGCCAGAGGGGGGACACCGGGGAGCTGTTTTTT. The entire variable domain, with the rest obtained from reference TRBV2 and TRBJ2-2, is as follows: EPEVTQTPSHQVTQMGQEVILRCVPISNHLYFYWYRQILGQKVEFLVSFYNNEISEKSEIFDDQFSVERPDGSNFTLKIRSTKLEDSAMYFCASLDGQRGDTGELFFGEGSRLTVL.

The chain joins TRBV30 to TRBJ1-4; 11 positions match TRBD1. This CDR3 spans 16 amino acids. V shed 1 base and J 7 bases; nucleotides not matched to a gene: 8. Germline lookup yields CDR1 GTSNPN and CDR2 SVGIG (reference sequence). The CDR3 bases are TGTGCCTGGAGTGGTTCGGGACAGGGGGATATTGAAAAACTGTTTTTT. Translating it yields CAWSGSGQGDIEKLFF.

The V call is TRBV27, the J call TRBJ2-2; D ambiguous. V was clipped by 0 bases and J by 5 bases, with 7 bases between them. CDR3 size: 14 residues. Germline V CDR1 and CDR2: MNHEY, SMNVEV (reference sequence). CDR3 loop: CASSLSGQTGELFF. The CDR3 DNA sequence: TGTGCCAGCAGTTTATCGGGCCAAACCGGGGAGCTGTTTTTT.

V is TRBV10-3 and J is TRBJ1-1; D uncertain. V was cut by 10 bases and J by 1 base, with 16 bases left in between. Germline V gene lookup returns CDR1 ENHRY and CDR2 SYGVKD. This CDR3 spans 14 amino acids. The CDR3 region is CATKDVGANTEAFF. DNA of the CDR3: TGTGCCACCAAAGACGTGGGCGCGAACACTGAAGCTTTCTTT.

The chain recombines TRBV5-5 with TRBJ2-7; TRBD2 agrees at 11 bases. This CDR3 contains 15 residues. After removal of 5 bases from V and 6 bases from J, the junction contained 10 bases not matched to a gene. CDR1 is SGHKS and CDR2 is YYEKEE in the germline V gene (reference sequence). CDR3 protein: CASSRLAGGPVEQYF. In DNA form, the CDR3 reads TGTGCCAGCAGTCGCTTAGCGGGAGGGCCGGTCGAGCAGTACTTC.

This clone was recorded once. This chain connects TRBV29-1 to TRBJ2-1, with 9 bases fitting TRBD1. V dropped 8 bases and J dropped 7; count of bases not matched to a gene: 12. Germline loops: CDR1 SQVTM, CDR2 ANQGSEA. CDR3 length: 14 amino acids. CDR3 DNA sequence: TGCAGCACCGGGACAGGGACCCTCAGGAATGAGCAGTTCTTC. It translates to CSTGTGTLRNEQFF.

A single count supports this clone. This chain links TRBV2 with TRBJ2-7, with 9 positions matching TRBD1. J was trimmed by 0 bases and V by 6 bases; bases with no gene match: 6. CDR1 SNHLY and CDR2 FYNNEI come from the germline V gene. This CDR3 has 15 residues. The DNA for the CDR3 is TGTGCCAGCAGCGAACAGGGGGCGAACTCCTACGAGCAGTACTTC. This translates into CASSEQGANSYEQYF. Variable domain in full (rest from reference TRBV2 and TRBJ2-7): EPEVTQTPSHQVTQMGQEVILRCVPISNHLYFYWYRQILGQKVEFLVSFYNNEISEKSEIFDDQFSVERPDGSNFTLKIRSTKLEDSAMYFCASSEQGANSYEQYFGPGTRLTVT.

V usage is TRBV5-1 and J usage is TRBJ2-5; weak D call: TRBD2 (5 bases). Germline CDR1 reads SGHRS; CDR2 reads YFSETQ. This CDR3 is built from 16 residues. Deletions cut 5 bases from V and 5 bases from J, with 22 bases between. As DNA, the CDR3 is TGCGCCAGCAGTTTTACAACTAGAACGGCGCACGAGACCCAGTACTTC. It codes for CASSFTTRTAHETQYF. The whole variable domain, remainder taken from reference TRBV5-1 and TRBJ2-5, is KAGVTQTPRYLIKTRGQQVTLSCSPISGHRSVSWYQQTPGQGLQFLFEYFSETQRNKGNFPGRFSGRQFSNSRSEMNVSTLELGDSALYLCASSFTTRTAHETQYFGPGTRLLVL.

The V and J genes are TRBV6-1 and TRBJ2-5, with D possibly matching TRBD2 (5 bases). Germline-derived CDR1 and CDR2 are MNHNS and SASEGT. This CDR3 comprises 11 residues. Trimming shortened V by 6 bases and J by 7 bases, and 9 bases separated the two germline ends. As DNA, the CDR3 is TGTGCCAGCAGATATGGAGGGACCCAGTACTTC. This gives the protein CASRYGGTQYF.

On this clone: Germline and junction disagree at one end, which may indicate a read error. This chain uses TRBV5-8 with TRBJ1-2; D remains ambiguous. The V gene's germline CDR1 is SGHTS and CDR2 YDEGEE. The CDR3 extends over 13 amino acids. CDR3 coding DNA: TGTGCCAGCAGCTTGGCGGCGTACTATGGCTACATCTTC. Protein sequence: CASSLAAYYGYIF.

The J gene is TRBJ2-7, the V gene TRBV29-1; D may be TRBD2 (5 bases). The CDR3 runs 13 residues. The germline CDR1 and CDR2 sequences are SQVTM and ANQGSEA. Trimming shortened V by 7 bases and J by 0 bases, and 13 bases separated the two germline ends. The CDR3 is CSASSLSSYEQYF. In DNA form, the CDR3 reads TGCAGCGCTTCTAGCCTGAGCTCCTACGAGCAGTACTTC.

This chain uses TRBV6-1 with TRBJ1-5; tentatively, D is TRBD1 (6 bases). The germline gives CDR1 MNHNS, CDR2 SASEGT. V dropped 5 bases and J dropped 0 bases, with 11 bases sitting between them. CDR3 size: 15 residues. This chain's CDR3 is CASSRQANSNQPQHF. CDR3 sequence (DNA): TGTGCCAGCAGTCGACAGGCTAATAGCAATCAGCCCCAGCATTTT.

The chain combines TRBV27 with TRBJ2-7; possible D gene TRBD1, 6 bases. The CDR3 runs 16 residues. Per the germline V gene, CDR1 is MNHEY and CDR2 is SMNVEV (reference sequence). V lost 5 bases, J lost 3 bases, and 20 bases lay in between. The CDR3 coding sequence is TGTGCCAGCAGTCCCTTCCCTATCACAGGGAGCTACGAGCAGTACTTC. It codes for CASSPFPITGSYEQYF.

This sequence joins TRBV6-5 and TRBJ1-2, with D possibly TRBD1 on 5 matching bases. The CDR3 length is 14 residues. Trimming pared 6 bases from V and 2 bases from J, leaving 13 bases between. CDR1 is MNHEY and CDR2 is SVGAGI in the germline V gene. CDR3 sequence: CASRVGWGNYGYTF. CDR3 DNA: TGTGCCAGCAGGGTGGGGTGGGGGAACTATGGCTACACCTTC.

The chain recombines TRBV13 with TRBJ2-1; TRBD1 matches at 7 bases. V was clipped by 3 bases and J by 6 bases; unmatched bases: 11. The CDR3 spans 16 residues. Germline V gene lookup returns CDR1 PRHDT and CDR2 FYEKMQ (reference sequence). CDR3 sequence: CASSFAGGVLTNEQFF. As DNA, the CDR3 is TGTGCCAGCAGCTTCGCAGGGGGTGTGCTAACCAATGAGCAGTTCTTC.

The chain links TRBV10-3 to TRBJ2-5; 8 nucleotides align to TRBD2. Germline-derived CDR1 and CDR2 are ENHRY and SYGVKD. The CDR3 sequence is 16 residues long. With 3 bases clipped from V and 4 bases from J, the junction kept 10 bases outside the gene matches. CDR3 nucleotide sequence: TGTGCCATCAGTGATCTAGCCAGCGGGAGAGGAGAGACCCAGTACTTC. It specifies CAISDLASGRGETQYF.

CDR3 sequence (DNA): TGTGCAAGTCGCTTCGGGGCAGCTTCCTACGAGCAGTACTTC. This encodes CASRFGAASYEQYF. The chain uses TRBV12-2 and TRBJ2-7. TRBV12-2 is tagged as a pseudogene. The CDR3 length is 14 residues.

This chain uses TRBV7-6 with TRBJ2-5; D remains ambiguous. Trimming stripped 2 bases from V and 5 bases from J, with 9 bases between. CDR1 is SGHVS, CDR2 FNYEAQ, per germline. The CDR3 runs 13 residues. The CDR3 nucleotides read TGTGCCAGCAGCTTATATACCCAGGAGACCCAGTACTTC. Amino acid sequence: CASSLYTQETQYF.

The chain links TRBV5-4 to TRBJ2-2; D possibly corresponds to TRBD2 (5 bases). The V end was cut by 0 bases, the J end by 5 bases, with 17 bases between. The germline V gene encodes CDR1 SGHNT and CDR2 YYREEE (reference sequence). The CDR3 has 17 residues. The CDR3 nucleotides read TGTGCCAGCAGCTTGGATTTGGCTAGCAGTTCGACCGGGGAGCTGTTTTTT. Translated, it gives CASSLDLASSSTGELFF. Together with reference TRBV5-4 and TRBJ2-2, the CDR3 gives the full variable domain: ETGVTQSPTHLIKTRGQQVTLRCSSQSGHNTVSWYQQALGQGPQFIFQYYREEENGRGNFPPRFSGLQFPNYSSELNVNALELDDSALYLCASSLDLASSSTGELFFGEGSRLTVL.

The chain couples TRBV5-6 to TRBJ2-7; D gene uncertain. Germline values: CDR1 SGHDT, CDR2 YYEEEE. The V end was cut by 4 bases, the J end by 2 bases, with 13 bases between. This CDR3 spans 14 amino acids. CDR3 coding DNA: TGTGCCAGCAGCCCCCTAGGTCCCCCCTACGAGCAGTACTTC. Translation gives CASSPLGPPYEQYF.

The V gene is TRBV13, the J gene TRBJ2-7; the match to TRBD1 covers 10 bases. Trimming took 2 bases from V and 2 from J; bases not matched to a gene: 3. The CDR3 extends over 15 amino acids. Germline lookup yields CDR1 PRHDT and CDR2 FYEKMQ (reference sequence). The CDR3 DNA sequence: TGTGCCAGCAGCTTATTGGGACAGGGGACCTACGAGCAGTACTTC. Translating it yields CASSLLGQGTYEQYF.

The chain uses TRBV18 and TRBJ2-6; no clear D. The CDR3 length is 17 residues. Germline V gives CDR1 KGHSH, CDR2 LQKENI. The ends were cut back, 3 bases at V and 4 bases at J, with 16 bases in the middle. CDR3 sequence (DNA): TGTGCCAGCTCACCGATTCCCCTCTCTCTGGGGGCCAACGTCCTGACTTTC. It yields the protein CASSPIPLSLGANVLTF.